This TCR beta chain was captured in a study of cytomegalovirus exposure and HLA in healthy donors. At the level of the study: In a later analysis, the 110 or so validation repertoires were reported to have used the same platform as the 650 to 800 first-cohort repertoires. Points from the study as a whole: 150 or so TCR beta chains were listed as cytomegalovirus-associated.

V was clipped by 3 bases and J by 1 base, with 11 bases between them. Germline CDR1 and CDR2: SGDLS and YYNGEE. The CDR3 is 16 amino acids. The donors were part of the validation cohort of 120 subjects. That cohort was separate from the first cohort, which comprised under 750 subjects. Assay: immunoSEQ multiplex PCR; the TCRdb copy retains only in-frame clones and omits some. The sample has about 150,000 clones, approximately 88% seen once; the top ten hold about 3%. Comments on this clone: Antigen specificity is unknown.

The specimen was PBMCs. The receptor comes from a woman younger than 30 in good health and CMV-seropositive. The gene calls are TRBV9 and TRBJ2-6; D is possibly TRBD1 (6 bases). The CDR3 is CASSEYQGSGANVLTF. CDR3 DNA: TGTGCCAGCAGCGAATACCAGGGGTCTGGGGCCAACGTCCTGACTTTC.